Below, one T cell receptor beta chain is given with its context. Original processing notes: Reference gene primer amplification gave nucleated cell count estimates. TCRdb's copy holds only in-frame clones and misses some; the assay was immunoSEQ multiplex PCR. V, J and clone size are those of that table, while D and trimming were read from the DNA. The table has 190,000 or so clones, roughly nine tenths seen once; the top ten hold more than 0.7%. This record comes from a study of blood T cell repertoires in COVID-19. About the research overall: PBMCs, B-cell-depleted T cells, or T cells were the source of the cDNA or gDNA that made up the material.

Deletions cut 3 bases from V and 6 bases from J, with 8 bases between. CDR3 length equals 12 residues. Germline V gives CDR1 SGHRS, CDR2 YFSETQ. The chain links TRBV5-1 to TRBJ2-3, with D unclear. The TCR sequence derives from a woman between 65 and 79 years old with acute or convalescent COVID-19. The material sequenced was peripheral blood. Here the CDR3 DNA reads TGCGCCAGCAGCTCCTATTTGGATACGCAGTATTTT. Translating it yields CASSSYLDTQYF.